A selection of T cell receptor beta chains follows, all from one sample in a study of blood T cell repertoires in COVID-19. Generated by immunoSEQ multiplex PCR, the TCRdb table keeps only in-frame clones and is missing some. Of 150,000 or so clones detected, about 82% appear once; the ten largest clones hold roughly 4.7%. Sequencing was carried out using peripheral blood. The receptors shown here come from a woman aged 80 or over with active or convalescent COVID-19. CDR3s include the opening cysteine and the closing phenylalanine or tryptophan. The D gene is left open where the match is weak. Rows may omit the clone size; those that give it use once, few, many or a size class.

v_call,clone_size,j_call,d_call,cdr3_aa,cdr3_nt
TRBV19,-,TRBJ2-3,TRBD1,CASRETGAADTQYF,TGTGCCAGTAGGGAGACAGGGGCGGCAGATACGCAGTATTTT
TRBV7-3,-,TRBJ2-3,TRBD2,CASSLNGGAADTQYF,TGTGCCAGCAGCTTAAACGGGGGGGCCGCAGATACGCAGTATTTT
TRBV18,-,TRBJ2-7,TRBD1,CASSPGQGPYEQYF,TGTGCCAGCTCACCGGGACAGGGGCCCTACGAGCAGTACTTC
TRBV5-1,-,TRBJ1-6,-,CASSFRGSSSYNSPLHF,TGCGCCAGCAGCTTTAGAGGCTCGAGCTCCTATAATTCACCCCTCCACTTT
TRBV4-1,-,TRBJ1-2,-,CASSQTTAADNYGYTF,TGCGCCAGCAGCCAGACGACAGCCGCTGACAACTATGGCTACACCTTC
TRBV7-2,-,TRBJ1-1,-,CASSLGRGEAFF,TGTGCCAGCAGCTTAGGGCGCGGGGAAGCTTTCTTT
TRBV5-1,-,TRBJ2-2,-,CASSLTYPGTGELFF,TGCGCCAGCAGCTTGACTTACCCTGGCACCGGGGAGCTGTTTTTT
TRBV10-3,medium-sized,TRBJ2-1,TRBD1,CAIKNRDRDYNEQFF,TGTGCCATCAAGAACCGGGACAGGGACTACAATGAGCAGTTCTTC
TRBV29-1,-,TRBJ2-5,TRBD2,CSVALAVLETQYF,TGCAGCGTTGCCCTAGCGGTACTAGAGACCCAGTACTTC
TRBV5-1,-,TRBJ1-1,TRBD1,CASSLGPGTGNTEAFF,TGCGCCAGCAGCTTGGGGCCCGGGACAGGGAACACTGAAGCTTTCTTT